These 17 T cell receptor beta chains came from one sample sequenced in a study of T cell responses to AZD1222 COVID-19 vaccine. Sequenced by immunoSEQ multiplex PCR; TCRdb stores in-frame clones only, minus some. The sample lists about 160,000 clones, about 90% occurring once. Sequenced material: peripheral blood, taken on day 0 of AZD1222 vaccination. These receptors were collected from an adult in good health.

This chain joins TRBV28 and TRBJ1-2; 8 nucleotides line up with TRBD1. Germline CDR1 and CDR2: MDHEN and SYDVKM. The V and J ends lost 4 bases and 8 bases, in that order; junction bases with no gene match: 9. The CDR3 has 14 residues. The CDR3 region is CASSSGQDRVGYTF. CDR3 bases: TGTGCCAGCAGTTCGGGACAGGATCGGGTCGGCTACACCTTC.

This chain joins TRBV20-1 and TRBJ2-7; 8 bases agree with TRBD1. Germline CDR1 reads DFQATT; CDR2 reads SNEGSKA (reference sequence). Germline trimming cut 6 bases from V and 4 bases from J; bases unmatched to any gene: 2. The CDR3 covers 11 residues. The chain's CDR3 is CSAQGAYEQYF. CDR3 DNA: TGCAGTGCGCAGGGGGCATACGAGCAGTACTTC.

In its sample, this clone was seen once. As DNA, the CDR3 is TGTGCCAGCAGCTTAGTCCCGGGGCGAGCTTTCTTT. It is translated as CASSLVPGRAFF. This chain uses TRBV5-8 with TRBJ1-1; D is perhaps TRBD1 (5 bases). Germline CDR1 is SGHTS and CDR2 is YDEGEE. V shed 2 bases and J shed 10 bases, with 12 bases lying between them. There are 12 residues in the CDR3.

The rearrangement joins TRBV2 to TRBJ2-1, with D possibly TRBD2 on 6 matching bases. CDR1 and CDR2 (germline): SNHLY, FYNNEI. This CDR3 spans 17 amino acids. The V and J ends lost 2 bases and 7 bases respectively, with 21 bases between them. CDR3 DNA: TGTGCCAGCAGTGAATTGTATGGAGGGCCTTTGTATAATGAGCAGTTCTTC. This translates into CASSELYGGPLYNEQFF.

The CDR3 spells CSVLGPDGYTF. In DNA, the CDR3 is TGCAGCGTCCTCGGGCCTGATGGCTACACCTTC. The rearrangement links TRBV29-1 to TRBJ1-2; D is ambiguous. The CDR3 contains 11 residues. V was shortened by 6 bases and J by 6 bases, with 11 bases between the two germline ends. Germline-derived CDR1 and CDR2 are SQVTM and ANQGSEA.

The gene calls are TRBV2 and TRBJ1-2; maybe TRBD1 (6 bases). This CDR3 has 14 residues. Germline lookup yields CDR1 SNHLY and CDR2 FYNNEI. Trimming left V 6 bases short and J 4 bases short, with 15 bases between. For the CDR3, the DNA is TGTGCCAGCAGATCCTCCGGGACAAGCTATGGCTACACCTTC. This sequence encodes CASRSSGTSYGYTF.

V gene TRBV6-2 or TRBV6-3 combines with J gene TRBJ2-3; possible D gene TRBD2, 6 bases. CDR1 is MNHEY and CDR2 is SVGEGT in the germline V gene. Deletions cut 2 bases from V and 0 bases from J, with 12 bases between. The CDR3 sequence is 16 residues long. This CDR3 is CASSYGPGESTDTQYF. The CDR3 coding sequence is TGTGCCAGCAGTTACGGACCGGGGGAGAGCACAGATACGCAGTATTTT.

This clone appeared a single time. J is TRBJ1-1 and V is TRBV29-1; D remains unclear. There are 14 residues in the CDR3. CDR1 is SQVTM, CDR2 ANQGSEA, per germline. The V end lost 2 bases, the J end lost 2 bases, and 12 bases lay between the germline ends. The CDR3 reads CSVESGPTNTEAFF. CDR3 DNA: TGCAGCGTTGAAAGCGGCCCCACAAACACTGAAGCTTTCTTT.

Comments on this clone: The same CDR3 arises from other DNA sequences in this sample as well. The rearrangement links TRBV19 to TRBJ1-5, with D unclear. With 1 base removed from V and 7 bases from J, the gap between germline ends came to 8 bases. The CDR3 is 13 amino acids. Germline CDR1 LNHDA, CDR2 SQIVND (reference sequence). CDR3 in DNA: TGTGCCAGTAGTATAGTAGCTGGGCAGCCCCAGCATTTT. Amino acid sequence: CASSIVAGQPQHF.

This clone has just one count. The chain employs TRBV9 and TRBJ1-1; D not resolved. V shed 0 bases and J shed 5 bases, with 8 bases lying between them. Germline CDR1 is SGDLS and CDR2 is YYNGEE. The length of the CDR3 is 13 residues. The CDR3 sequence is CASSVGALTEAFF. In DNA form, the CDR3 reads TGTGCCAGCAGCGTAGGGGCCCTGACTGAAGCTTTCTTT.

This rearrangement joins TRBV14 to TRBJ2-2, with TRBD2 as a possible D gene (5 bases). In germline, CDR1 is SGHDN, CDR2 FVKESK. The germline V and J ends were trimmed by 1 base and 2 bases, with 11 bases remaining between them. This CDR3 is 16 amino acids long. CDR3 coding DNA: TGTGCCAGCAGCCAAGGGTCCGGGATAAACACCGGGGAGCTGTTTTTT. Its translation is CASSQGSGINTGELFF.

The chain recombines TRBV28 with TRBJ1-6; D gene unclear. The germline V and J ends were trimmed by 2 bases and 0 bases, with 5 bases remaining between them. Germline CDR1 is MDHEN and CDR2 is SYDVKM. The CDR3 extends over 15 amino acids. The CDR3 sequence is CASSLLSSYNSPLHF. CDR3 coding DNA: TGTGCCAGCAGTTTACTGAGCTCCTATAATTCACCCCTCCACTTT. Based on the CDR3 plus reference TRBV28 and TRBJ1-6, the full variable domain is DVKVTQSSRYLVKRTGEKVFLECVQDMDHENMFWYRQDPGLGLRLIYFSYDVKMKEKGDIPEGYSVSREKKERFSLILESASTNQTSMYLCASSLLSSYNSPLHFGNGTRLTVT.

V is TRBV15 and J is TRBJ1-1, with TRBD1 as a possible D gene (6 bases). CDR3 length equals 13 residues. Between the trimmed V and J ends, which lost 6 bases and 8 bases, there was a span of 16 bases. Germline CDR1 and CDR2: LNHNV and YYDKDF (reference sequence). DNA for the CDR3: TGTGCCACCAGGGGCGGACAGCCCATAGAAGCTTTCTTT. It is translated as CATRGGQPIEAFF.

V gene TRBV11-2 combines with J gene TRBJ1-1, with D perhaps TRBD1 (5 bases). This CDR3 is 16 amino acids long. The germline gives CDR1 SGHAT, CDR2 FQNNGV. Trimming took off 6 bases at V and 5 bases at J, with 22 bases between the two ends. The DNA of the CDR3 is TGTGCCAGCAGGCCTGGTTTCCGGGCCTGGGGGACTGAAGCTTTCTTT. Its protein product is CASRPGFRAWGTEAFF.

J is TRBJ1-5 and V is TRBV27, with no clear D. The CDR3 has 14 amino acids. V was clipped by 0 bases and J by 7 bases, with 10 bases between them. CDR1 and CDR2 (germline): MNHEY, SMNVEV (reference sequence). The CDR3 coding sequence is TGTGCCAGCAGTTTATCACCCGTGGGCCAGCCCCAGCATTTT. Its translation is CASSLSPVGQPQHF.

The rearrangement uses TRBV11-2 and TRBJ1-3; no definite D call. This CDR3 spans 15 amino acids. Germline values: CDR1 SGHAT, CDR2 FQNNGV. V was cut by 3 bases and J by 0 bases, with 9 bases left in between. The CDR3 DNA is TGTGCCAGCAGCTTGGCACGCCACTCTGGAAACACCATATATTTT. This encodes CASSLARHSGNTIYF.

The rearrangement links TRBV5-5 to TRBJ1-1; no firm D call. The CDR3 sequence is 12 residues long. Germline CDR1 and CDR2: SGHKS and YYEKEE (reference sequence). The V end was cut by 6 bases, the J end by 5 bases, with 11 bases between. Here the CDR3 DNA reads TGTGCCAGCACCCCGGTTGGAACTGAAGCTTTCTTT. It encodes CASTPVGTEAFF.